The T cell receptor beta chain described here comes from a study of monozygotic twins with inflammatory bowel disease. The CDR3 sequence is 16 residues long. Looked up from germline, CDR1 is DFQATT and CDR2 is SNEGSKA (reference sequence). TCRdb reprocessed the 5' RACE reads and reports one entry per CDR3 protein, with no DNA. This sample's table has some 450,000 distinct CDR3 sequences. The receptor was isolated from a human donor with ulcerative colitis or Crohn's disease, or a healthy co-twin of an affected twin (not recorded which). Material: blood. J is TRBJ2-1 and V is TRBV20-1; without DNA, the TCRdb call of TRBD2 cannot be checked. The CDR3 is CSARKPASGTYNEQFF.